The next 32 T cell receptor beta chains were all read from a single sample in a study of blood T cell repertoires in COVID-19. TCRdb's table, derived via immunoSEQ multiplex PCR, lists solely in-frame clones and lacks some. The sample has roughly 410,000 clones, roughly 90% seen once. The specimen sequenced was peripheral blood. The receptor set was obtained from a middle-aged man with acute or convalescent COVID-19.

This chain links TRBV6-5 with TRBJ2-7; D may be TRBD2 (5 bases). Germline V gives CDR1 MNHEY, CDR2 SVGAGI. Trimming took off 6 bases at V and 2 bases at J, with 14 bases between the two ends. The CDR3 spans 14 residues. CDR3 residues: CASRNDGGPYEQYF. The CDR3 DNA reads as TGTGCCAGCAGAAACGACGGAGGCCCCTACGAGCAGTACTTC.

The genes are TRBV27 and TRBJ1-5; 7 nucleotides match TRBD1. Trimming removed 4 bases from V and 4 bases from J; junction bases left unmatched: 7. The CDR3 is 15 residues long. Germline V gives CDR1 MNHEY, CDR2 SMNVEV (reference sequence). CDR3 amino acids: CASSSSGTANQPQHF. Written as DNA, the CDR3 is TGTGCCAGCAGTTCCTCCGGGACAGCGAATCAGCCCCAGCATTTT.

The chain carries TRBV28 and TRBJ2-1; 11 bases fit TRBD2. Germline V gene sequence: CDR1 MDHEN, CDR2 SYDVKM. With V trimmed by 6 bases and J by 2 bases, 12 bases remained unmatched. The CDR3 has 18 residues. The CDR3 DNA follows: TGTGCCAGCAGCGGGGAAACTCCGACTAGCGGGGCCTACAATGAGCAGTTCTTC. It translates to CASSGETPTSGAYNEQFF.

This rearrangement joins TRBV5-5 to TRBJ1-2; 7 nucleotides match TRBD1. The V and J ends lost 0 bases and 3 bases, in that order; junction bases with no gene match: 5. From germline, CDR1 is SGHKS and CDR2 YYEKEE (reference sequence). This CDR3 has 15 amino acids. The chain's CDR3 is CASSLAGTDYYGYTF. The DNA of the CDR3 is TGTGCCAGCAGCTTGGCCGGGACAGACTACTATGGCTACACCTTC.

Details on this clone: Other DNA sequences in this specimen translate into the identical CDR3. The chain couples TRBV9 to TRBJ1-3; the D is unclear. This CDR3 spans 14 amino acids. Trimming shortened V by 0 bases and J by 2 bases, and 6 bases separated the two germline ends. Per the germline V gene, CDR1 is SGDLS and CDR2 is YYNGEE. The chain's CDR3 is CASSVGGTGNTIYF. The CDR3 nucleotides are TGTGCCAGCAGCGTAGGAGGGACTGGAAACACCATATATTTT.

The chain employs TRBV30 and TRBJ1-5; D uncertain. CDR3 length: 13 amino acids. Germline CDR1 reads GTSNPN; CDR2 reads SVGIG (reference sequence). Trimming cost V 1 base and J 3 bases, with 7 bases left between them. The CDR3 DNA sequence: TGTGCCTGGAGTGGGTCAGACAATCAGCCCCAGCATTTT. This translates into CAWSGSDNQPQHF.

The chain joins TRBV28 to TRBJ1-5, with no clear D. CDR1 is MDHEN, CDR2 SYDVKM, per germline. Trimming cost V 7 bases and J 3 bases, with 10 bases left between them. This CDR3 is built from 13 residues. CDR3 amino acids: CASTREDNQPQHF. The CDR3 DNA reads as TGTGCCAGCACCCGCGAGGACAATCAGCCCCAGCATTTT.

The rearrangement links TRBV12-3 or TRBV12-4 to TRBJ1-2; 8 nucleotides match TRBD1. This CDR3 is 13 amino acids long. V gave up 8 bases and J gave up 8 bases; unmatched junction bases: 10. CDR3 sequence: CASHQGAYGGYTF. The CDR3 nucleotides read TGTGCCAGCCACCAGGGGGCTTATGGCGGCTACACCTTC.

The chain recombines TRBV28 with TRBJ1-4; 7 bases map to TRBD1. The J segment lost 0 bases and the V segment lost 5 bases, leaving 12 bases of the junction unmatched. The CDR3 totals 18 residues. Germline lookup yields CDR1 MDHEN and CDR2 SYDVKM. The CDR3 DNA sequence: TGTGCCAGCAGTCAAACGGGACAGACGTTTGCAACTAATGAAAAACTGTTTTTT. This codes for CASSQTGQTFATNEKLFF.

The CDR3 nucleotides are TGTGCCTGGAGTGGACAGGGGGGCGAGTCTTTCTTT. It yields the protein CAWSGQGGESFF. The rearrangement joins TRBV30 to TRBJ1-1, with 9 bases lining up with TRBD1. This CDR3 has 12 amino acids. CDR1 GTSNPN and CDR2 SVGIG come from the germline V gene (reference sequence). Trimming removed 1 base from V and 12 bases from J; junction bases left unmatched: 6.

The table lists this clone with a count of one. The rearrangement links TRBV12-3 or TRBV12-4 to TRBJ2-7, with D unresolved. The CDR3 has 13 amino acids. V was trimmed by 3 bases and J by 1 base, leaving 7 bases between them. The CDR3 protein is CASSFFGSYEQYF. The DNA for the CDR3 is TGTGCCAGCAGTTTCTTCGGTTCCTACGAGCAGTACTTC.

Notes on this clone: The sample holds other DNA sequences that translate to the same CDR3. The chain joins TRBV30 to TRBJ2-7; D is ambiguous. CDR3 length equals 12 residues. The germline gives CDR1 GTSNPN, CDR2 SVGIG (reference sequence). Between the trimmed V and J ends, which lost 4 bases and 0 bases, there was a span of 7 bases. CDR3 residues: CAWTVSSYEQYF. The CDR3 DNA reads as TGTGCCTGGACCGTTAGCTCCTACGAGCAGTACTTC.

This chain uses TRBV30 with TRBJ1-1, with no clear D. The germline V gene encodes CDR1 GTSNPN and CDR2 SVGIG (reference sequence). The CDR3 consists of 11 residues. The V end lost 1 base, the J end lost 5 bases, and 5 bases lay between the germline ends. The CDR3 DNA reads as TGTGCCTGGAGTGCCCGGACTGAAGCTTTCTTT. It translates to CAWSARTEAFF. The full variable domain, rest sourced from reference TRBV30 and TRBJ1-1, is SQTIHQWPATLVQPVGSPLSLECTVEGTSNPNLYWYRQAAGRGLQLLFYSVGIGQISSEVPQNLSASRPQDRQFILSSKKLLLSDSGFYLCAWSARTEAFFGQGTRLTVV.

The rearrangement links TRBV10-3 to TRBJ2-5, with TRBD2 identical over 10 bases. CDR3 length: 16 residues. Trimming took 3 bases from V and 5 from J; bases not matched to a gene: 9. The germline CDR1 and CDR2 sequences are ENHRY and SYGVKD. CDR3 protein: CAISDPGLAADETQYF. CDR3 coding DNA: TGTGCCATCAGTGACCCCGGACTAGCGGCGGATGAGACCCAGTACTTC.

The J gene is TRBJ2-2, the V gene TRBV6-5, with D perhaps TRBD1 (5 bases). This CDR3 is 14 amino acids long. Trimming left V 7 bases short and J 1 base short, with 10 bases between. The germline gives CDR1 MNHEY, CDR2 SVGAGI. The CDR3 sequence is CASIQDLNTGELFF. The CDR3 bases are TGTGCCAGCATACAGGACCTGAACACCGGGGAGCTGTTTTTT.

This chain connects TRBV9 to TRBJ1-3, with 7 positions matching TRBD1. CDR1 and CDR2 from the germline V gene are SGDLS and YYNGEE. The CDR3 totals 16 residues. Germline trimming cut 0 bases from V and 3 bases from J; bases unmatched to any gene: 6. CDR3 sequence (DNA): TGTGCCAGCAGCGTAGGTGTAGGGGGCTTTGGAAACACCATATATTTT. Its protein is CASSVGVGGFGNTIYF.

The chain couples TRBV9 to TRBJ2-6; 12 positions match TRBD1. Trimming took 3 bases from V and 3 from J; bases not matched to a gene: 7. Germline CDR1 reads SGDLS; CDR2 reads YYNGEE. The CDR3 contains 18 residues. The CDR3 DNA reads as TGTGCCAGCAGCGCCTCCGGGACAGGGGGCGGTGGGGCCAACGTCCTGACTTTC. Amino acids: CASSASGTGGGGANVLTF.

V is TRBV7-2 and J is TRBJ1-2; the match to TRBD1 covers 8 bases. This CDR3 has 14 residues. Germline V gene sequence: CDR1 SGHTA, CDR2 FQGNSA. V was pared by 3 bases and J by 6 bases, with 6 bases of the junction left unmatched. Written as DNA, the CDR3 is TGTGCCAGCAGCTTGAGACAGGGGAGGCATGGCTACACCTTC. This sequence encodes CASSLRQGRHGYTF.

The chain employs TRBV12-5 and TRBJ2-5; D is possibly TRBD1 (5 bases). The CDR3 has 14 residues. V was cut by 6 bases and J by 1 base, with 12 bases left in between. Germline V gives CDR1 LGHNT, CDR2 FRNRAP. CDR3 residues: CASGLDSIQETQYF. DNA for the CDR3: TGTGCTAGTGGCCTCGACAGTATCCAAGAGACCCAGTACTTC.

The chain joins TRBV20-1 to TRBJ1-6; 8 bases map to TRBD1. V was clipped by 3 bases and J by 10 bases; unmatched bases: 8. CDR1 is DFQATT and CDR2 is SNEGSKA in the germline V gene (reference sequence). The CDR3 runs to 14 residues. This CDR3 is CSASDYRGESPLHF. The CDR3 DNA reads TGCAGTGCTAGTGATTACAGGGGGGAATCACCCCTCCACTTT.

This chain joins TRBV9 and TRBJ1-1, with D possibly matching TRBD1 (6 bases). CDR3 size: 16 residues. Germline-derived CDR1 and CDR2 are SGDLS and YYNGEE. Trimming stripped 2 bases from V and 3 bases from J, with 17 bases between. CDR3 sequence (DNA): TGTGCCAGCAGCGTTGGGACAAGGACATCGGACACTGAAGCTTTCTTT. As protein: CASSVGTRTSDTEAFF.

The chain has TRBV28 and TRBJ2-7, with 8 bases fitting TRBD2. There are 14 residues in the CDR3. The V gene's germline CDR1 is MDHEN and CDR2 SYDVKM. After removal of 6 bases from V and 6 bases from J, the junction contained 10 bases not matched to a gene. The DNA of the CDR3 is TGTGCCAGCAGCCGGGGGGGACGTGCGACCGAGCAGTACTTC. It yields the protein CASSRGGRATEQYF.

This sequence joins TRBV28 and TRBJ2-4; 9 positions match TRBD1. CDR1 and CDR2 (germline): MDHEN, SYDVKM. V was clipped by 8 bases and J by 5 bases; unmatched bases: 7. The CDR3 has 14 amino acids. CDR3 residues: CASGGTGMENIQYF. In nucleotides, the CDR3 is TGTGCCAGCGGCGGGACAGGGATGGAAAACATTCAGTACTTC.

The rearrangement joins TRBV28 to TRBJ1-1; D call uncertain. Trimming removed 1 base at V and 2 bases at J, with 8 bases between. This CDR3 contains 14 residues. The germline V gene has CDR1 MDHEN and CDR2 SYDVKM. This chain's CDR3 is CASSLLTRNTEAFF. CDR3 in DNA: TGTGCCAGCAGTTTATTGACTCGTAACACTGAAGCTTTCTTT.

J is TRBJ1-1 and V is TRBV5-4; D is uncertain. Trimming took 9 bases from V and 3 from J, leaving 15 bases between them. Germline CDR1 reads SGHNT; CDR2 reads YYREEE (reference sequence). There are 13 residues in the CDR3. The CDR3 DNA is TGTGCCACCCGGCTGACTACCGACACTGAAGCTTTCTTT. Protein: CATRLTTDTEAFF.

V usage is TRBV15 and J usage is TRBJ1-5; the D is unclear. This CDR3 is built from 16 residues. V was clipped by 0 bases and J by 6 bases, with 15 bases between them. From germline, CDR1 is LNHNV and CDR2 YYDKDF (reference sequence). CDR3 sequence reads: CATSRDWPGEGQPQHF. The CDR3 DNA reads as TGTGCCACCAGCAGAGATTGGCCGGGTGAGGGTCAGCCCCAGCATTTT.

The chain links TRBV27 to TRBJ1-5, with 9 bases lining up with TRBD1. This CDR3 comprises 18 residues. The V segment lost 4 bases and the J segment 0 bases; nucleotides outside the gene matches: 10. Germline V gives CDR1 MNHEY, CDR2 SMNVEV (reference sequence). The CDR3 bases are TGTGCCAGCAGTTCCGTAAAGACAGGGGGTTATAGCAATCAGCCCCAGCATTTT. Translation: CASSSVKTGGYSNQPQHF.

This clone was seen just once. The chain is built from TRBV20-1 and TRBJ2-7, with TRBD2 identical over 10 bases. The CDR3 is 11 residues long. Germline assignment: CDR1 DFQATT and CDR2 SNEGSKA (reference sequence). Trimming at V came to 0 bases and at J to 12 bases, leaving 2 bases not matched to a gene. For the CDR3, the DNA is TGCAGTGCTAGAGACAGGACTAGCGGGTACTTC. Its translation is CSARDRTSGYF.

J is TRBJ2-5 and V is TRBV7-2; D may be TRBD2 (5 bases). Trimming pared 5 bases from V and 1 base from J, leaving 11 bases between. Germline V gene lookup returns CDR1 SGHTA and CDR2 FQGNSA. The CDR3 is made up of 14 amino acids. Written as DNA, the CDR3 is TGTGCCAGCAGCCCCGCCGGGGTCCAAGAGACCCAGTACTTC. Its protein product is CASSPAGVQETQYF.

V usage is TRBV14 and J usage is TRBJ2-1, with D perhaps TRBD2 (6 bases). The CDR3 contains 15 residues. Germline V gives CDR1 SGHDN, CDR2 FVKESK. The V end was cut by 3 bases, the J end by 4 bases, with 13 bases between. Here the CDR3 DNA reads TGTGCCAGCAGCCAGGAGGGCCACATATACAATGAGCAGTTCTTC. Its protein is CASSQEGHIYNEQFF.

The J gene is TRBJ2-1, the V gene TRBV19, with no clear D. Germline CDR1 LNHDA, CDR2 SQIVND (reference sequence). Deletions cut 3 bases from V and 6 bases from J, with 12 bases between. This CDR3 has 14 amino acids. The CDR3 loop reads CASSINVAPNEQFF. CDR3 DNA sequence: TGTGCCAGTAGTATTAACGTAGCCCCCAATGAGCAGTTCTTC.

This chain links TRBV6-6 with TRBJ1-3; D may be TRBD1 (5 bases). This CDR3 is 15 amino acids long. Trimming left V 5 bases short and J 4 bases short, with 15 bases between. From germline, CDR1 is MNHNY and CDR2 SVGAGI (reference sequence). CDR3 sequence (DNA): TGTGCCAGCAGTACGGGAGTCGGACAAGGAAACACCATATATTTT. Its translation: CASSTGVGQGNTIYF.